The 25 T cell receptor beta chains listed next were all sequenced from one sample in a study of T cell responses to AZD1222 COVID-19 vaccine. Sequencing used immunoSEQ multiplex PCR; TCRdb keeps in-frame clones, though not all of them. The table lists approximately 100,000 clones, 70% to 90% of them singletons. Sequenced here: peripheral blood, sampled on day 0 of AZD1222 vaccination. The receptors originated from an adult in good health.

There are a few counts of this clone. This chain joins TRBV7-3 and TRBJ2-1; D is perhaps TRBD2 (5 bases). Germline values: CDR1 SGHTA, CDR2 FQGTGA. The CDR3 runs to 11 residues. The germline V and J ends were trimmed by 5 bases and 9 bases, with 8 bases remaining between them. CDR3 nucleotides: TGTGCCAGCAGCCCGGGGATTGAGCAGTTCTTC. It codes for CASSPGIEQFF.

The chain carries TRBV14 and TRBJ2-7; 7 nucleotides match TRBD1. CDR3 length: 14 residues. Germline V gene sequence: CDR1 SGHDN, CDR2 FVKESK. V dropped 3 bases and J dropped 7; count of bases not matched to a gene: 9. Here the CDR3 reads CASSHKQGIGEQYF. CDR3 DNA sequence: TGTGCCAGCAGCCATAAACAGGGGATCGGGGAGCAGTACTTC.

The chain links TRBV16 to TRBJ1-1, with D tentatively TRBD1 (5 bases). Trimming removed 1 base from V and 6 bases from J, with 12 bases in between. The CDR3 extends over 14 amino acids. The germline V gene encodes CDR1 KGHSY and CDR2 FQNENV. The chain's CDR3 is CASSQWQGDAEAFF. The CDR3 region has the DNA TGTGCCAGCAGCCAATGGCAGGGTGACGCTGAAGCTTTCTTT.

The V call is TRBV18, the J call TRBJ2-2; 8 bases fit TRBD1. Germline CDR1 is KGHSH and CDR2 is LQKENI. J gave up 3 bases and V 3 bases, and 9 bases lay outside the gene matches. The length of the CDR3 is 17 residues. DNA of the CDR3: TGTGCCAGCTCACCTTACACCGGGACAGGTCACACCGGGGAGCTGTTTTTT. This translates into CASSPYTGTGHTGELFF. Variable domain in full (rest from reference TRBV18 and TRBJ2-2): NAGVMQNPRHLVRRRGQEARLRCSPMKGHSHVYWYRQLPEEGLKFMVYLQKENIIDESGMPKERFSAEFPKEGPSILRIQQVVRGDSAAYFCASSPYTGTGHTGELFFGEGSRLTVL.

This chain joins TRBV11-2 and TRBJ1-4; D uncertain. Germline values: CDR1 SGHAT, CDR2 FQNNGV. V lost 1 base to trimming and J lost 8 bases, with 17 bases between them. The CDR3 is 16 residues long. Here the CDR3 reads CASSLGSAGRREKLFF. The CDR3 DNA reads TGTGCCAGCAGCTTAGGGTCCGCCGGGAGGAGGGAAAAACTGTTTTTT.

V and J are TRBV6-2 or TRBV6-3 and TRBJ1-1, with D possibly matching TRBD1 (5 bases). The V end lost 2 bases, the J end lost 4 bases, and 11 bases lay between the germline ends. Per the germline V gene, CDR1 is MNHEY and CDR2 is SVGEGT. CDR3 size: 14 residues. The CDR3 loop is CASSYGLGVTEAFF. DNA of the CDR3: TGTGCCAGCAGTTACGGTCTAGGGGTCACTGAAGCTTTCTTT.

The chain links TRBV9 to TRBJ2-2, with 8 bases that match TRBD2. Germline loops: CDR1 SGDLS, CDR2 YYNGEE. V lost 2 bases and J lost 1; bases outside the gene matches: 1. CDR3 length equals 15 residues. The CDR3 DNA follows: TGTGCCAGCAGCGTTACTAGCGGGAACACCGGGGAGCTGTTTTTT. Its protein product is CASSVTSGNTGELFF.

This chain connects TRBV28 to TRBJ1-1; 8 bases match TRBD1. V shed 5 bases, J shed 0 bases, and the junction held 2 bases outside the gene matches. The length of the CDR3 is 14 residues. In germline, CDR1 is MDHEN, CDR2 SYDVKM. The CDR3 reads CASSGDRMNTEAFF. CDR3 DNA sequence: TGTGCCAGCAGTGGGGACAGGATGAACACTGAAGCTTTCTTT.

This chain connects TRBV18 to TRBJ2-1, with TRBD1 identical over 7 bases. Germline V lookup: CDR1 KGHSH, CDR2 LQKENI. V trimming: 0 bases; J trimming: 0 bases; junction bases outside the gene matches: 2. This CDR3 comprises 16 residues. The CDR3 DNA is TGTGCCAGCTCACCACCGGGACAGAGCTCCTACAATGAGCAGTTCTTC. Its translation is CASSPPGQSSYNEQFF.

V usage is TRBV6-5 and J usage is TRBJ1-1; weak D call: TRBD1 (6 bases). CDR1 MNHEY and CDR2 SVGAGI come from the germline V gene. There are 15 residues in the CDR3. V was shortened by 6 bases and J by 0 bases, with 14 bases between the two germline ends. The CDR3 DNA reads as TGTGCCAGCAGCCGAAACAGGGTTTTGAACACTGAAGCTTTCTTT. Its protein product is CASSRNRVLNTEAFF.

This rearrangement joins TRBV20-1 to TRBJ1-5, with D possibly matching TRBD1 (5 bases). This CDR3 region has 14 residues. V dropped 3 bases and J dropped 1 base, with 10 bases sitting between them. CDR1 DFQATT and CDR2 SNEGSKA come from the germline V gene (reference sequence). CDR3 nucleotides: TGCAGTGCTAGTTCCAGGGCCAGCAATCAGCCCCAGCATTTT. Translating it yields CSASSRASNQPQHF.

The chain carries TRBV24-1 and TRBJ2-1, with D possibly matching TRBD2 (7 bases). The V and J ends lost 2 bases and 5 bases respectively, with 12 bases between them. The CDR3 is 15 residues long. From germline, CDR1 is KGHDR and CDR2 SFDVKD. The CDR3 protein is CATSDWAGAHNEQFF. In DNA form, the CDR3 reads TGTGCCACCAGTGATTGGGCGGGGGCCCACAATGAGCAGTTCTTC.

The chain employs TRBV5-4 and TRBJ2-7; the match to TRBD2 covers 8 bases. With 3 bases clipped from V and 3 bases from J, the junction kept 8 bases outside the gene matches. Per germline, CDR1 SGHNT and CDR2 YYREEE (reference sequence). CDR3 length: 15 amino acids. CDR3 sequence: CASSSSGTRDYEQYV. CDR3 bases: TGTGCCAGCAGCTCCTCCGGGACTAGGGACTACGAGCAGTACGTC.

The gene calls are TRBV19 and TRBJ2-3, with TRBD2 matching over 10 bases. CDR1 is LNHDA and CDR2 is SQIVND in the germline V gene (reference sequence). This CDR3 has 14 amino acids. V was pared by 2 bases and J by 6 bases, with 2 bases of the junction left unmatched. The CDR3 nucleotides are TGTGCCAGTAGTATACTAGCGGGAGTGGATACGCAGTATTTT. As protein: CASSILAGVDTQYF.

The chain carries TRBV27 and TRBJ2-1, with a weak D call TRBD2 (6 bases). Germline CDR1 is MNHEY and CDR2 is SMNVEV (reference sequence). The CDR3 spans 15 residues. The V end lost 5 bases, the J end lost 0 bases, and 11 bases lay between the germline ends. CDR3 protein: CASSPRGISYNEQFF. The DNA of the CDR3 is TGTGCCAGCAGTCCTCGGGGGATCTCCTACAATGAGCAGTTCTTC.

CDR3 nucleotide sequence: TGTGCCAGCAGTTTGGGACTAGCAACCTACGAGCAGTACTTC. Protein: CASSLGLATYEQYF. The gene calls are TRBV28 and TRBJ2-7; 9 bases match TRBD2. The CDR3 is made up of 14 amino acids. Trimming took 3 bases from V and 2 from J; bases not matched to a gene: 2. Germline V gene sequence: CDR1 MDHEN, CDR2 SYDVKM. The full variable domain, its missing parts supplied by reference TRBV28 and TRBJ2-7, is DVKVTQSSRYLVKRTGEKVFLECVQDMDHENMFWYRQDPGLGLRLIYFSYDVKMKEKGDIPEGYSVSREKKERFSLILESASTNQTSMYLCASSLGLATYEQYFGPGTRLTVT.

The V gene is TRBV9, the J gene TRBJ1-6, with unresolved D. Trimming stripped 0 bases from V and 15 bases from J, with 13 bases between. Germline V gives CDR1 SGDLS, CDR2 YYNGEE. The CDR3 covers 13 residues. The CDR3 loop reads CASSVEGRGNLHF. CDR3 nucleotide sequence: TGTGCCAGCAGCGTAGAGGGCAGAGGGAACCTCCACTTT.

The chain recombines TRBV12-3 or TRBV12-4 with TRBJ1-2; D unresolved. CDR3 length equals 11 residues. V lost 5 bases and J 8 bases, leaving 9 bases between the germline ends. CDR3 DNA: TGTGCCAGCAGTAATACACGGGGCTACACCTTC. It encodes CASSNTRGYTF.

The gene calls are TRBV7-9 and TRBJ1-1, with D perhaps matching TRBD1 (5 bases). Trimming stripped 5 bases from V and 5 bases from J, with 15 bases between. CDR1 is SEHNR, CDR2 FQNEAQ, per germline (reference sequence). The CDR3 has 14 residues. In nucleotides, the CDR3 is TGTGCCAGCAGCCCCGACGGGGGGTATACTGAAGCTTTCTTT. Translating gives CASSPDGGYTEAFF.

V is TRBV11-3 and J is TRBJ1-1; D gene uncertain. Trimming removed 5 bases from V and 0 bases from J, with 10 bases in between. Per germline, CDR1 SGHNT and CDR2 YENEEA. There are 14 residues in the CDR3. CDR3 sequence: CASSLFGVNTEAFF. CDR3 sequence (DNA): TGTGCCAGCAGCCTCTTCGGAGTGAACACTGAAGCTTTCTTT.

The chain recombines TRBV5-1 with TRBJ2-1; weak D call: TRBD2 (6 bases). Germline CDR1 reads SGHRS; CDR2 reads YFSETQ. V was shortened by 0 bases and J by 7 bases, with 8 bases between the two germline ends. CDR3 length: 13 residues. CDR3 in amino acids: CASSLGRGNEQFF. The CDR3, as DNA: TGCGCCAGCAGCTTGGGGAGGGGAAATGAGCAGTTCTTC.

This rearrangement joins TRBV6-2 or TRBV6-3 to TRBJ1-5; 9 bases are shared with TRBD1. This CDR3 has 14 residues. With 6 bases clipped from V and 6 bases from J, the junction kept 6 bases outside the gene matches. From germline, CDR1 is MNHEY and CDR2 SVGEGT. In DNA form, the CDR3 reads TGTGCCAGCAGCCCCCGGGACAGGGCTCAGCCCCAGCATTTT. Encoded protein: CASSPRDRAQPQHF.

Worth noting for this clone: Relative to the germline gene, one junction end is altered; a read error may explain this. The chain joins TRBV30 to TRBJ1-2, with 7 bases that match TRBD1. The germline V gene has CDR1 GTSNPN and CDR2 SVGIG (reference sequence). The CDR3 contains 10 residues. The CDR3 reads CGSGTDSYTF. The DNA of the CDR3 is TGCGGATCCGGGACAGATAGCTACACCTTC.

This clone was counted between two and nine times. The rearrangement uses TRBV13 and TRBJ2-1, with TRBD2 matching over 12 bases. In germline, CDR1 is PRHDT, CDR2 FYEKMQ (reference sequence). The CDR3 extends over 14 amino acids. V trimming: 4 bases; J trimming: 8 bases; junction bases outside the gene matches: 3. CDR3 sequence reads: CASSSSGRVDEQFF. Written as DNA, the CDR3 is TGTGCCAGCAGCTCTAGCGGGAGGGTGGATGAGCAGTTCTTC.

The V gene is TRBV9, the J gene TRBJ2-7; D may match TRBD1 or TRBD2 (5 bases each). Between the trimmed V and J ends, which lost 8 bases and 6 bases, there was a span of 21 bases. Looked up from germline, CDR1 is SGDLS and CDR2 is YYNGEE. CDR3 length: 14 amino acids. This chain's CDR3 is CARCTVRGRGEQYF. Written as DNA, the CDR3 is TGTGCCAGATGCACGGTTAGGGGACGGGGCGAGCAGTACTTC.